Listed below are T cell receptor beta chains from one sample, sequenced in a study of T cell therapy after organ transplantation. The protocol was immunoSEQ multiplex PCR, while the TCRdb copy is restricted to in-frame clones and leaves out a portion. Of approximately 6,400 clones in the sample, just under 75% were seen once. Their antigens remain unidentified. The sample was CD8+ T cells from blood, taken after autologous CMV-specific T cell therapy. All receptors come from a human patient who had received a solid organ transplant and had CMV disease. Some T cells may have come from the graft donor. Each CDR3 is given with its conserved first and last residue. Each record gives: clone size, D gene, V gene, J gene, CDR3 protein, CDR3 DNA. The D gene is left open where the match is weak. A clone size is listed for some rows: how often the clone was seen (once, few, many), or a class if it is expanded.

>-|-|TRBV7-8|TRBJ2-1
CASSLAGVDNEQFF
TGTGCCAGCAGCTTAGCCGGGGTGGACAATGAGCAGTTCTTC
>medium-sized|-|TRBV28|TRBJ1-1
CASSSSGGASEAFF
TGTGCCAGCAGTTCATCGGGGGGAGCGTCTGAAGCTTTCTTT
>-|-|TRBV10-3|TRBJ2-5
CAISESTREETQYF
TGTGCCATCAGTGAGTCGACCAGGGAAGAGACCCAGTACTTC
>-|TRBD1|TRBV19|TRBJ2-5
CASTPGQGAGETQYF
TGTGCCAGTACCCCGGGACAGGGGGCGGGAGAGACCCAGTACTTC
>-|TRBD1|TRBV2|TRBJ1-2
CASSERDRGLGGYTF
TGTGCCAGCAGTGAAAGGGACAGGGGGCTTGGTGGCTACACCTTC
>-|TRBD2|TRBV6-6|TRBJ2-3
CASSSPGTMSTDTQYF
TGTGCCAGCAGTTCACCCGGGACTATGAGCACAGATACGCAGTATTTT
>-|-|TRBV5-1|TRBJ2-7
CASSFRNREYEQYF
TGCGCCAGCAGCTTTAGGAACAGAGAATACGAGCAGTACTTC
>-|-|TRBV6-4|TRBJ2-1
CASSDSGSSYNEQFF
TGTGCCAGCAGTGACTCGGGTAGCTCCTACAATGAGCAGTTCTTC
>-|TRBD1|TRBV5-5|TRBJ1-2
CASSRDRGNYGYTF
TGTGCCAGCAGCAGGGACAGGGGGAACTATGGCTACACCTTC
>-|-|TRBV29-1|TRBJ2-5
CSVRLPRGTQETQYF
TGCAGCGTTAGGCTACCAAGAGGGACCCAAGAGACCCAGTACTTC
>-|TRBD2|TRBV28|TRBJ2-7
CASSFLAGVPTYEQYF
TGTGCCAGCAGTTTCCTAGCGGGAGTACCAACCTACGAGCAGTACTTC
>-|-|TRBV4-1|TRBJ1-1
CASSQDNTEAFF
TGCGCCAGCAGCCAGGATAACACTGAAGCTTTCTTT
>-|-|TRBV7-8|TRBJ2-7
CASSLDGRIYSYEQYF
TGTGCCAGCAGCTTAGATGGCCGAATCTACTCCTACGAGCAGTACTTC
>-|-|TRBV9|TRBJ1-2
CASSVGGGNYGYTF
TGTGCCAGCAGCGTAGGGGGCGGCAACTATGGCTACACCTTC
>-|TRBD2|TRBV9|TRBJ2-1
CASSDGTSGRWQFF
TGTGCCAGCAGCGATGGGACTAGCGGGAGGTGGCAGTTCTTC
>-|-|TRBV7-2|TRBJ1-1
CASSYRTPNTEAFF
TGTGCCAGCAGCTACAGGACTCCGAACACTGAAGCTTTCTTT
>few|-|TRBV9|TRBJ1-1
CASSVVTEMNTEAFF
TGTGCCAGCAGCGTAGTGACAGAAATGAACACTGAAGCTTTCTTT
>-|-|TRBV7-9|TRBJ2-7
CASSWDTALEQYF
TGTGCCAGCAGCTGGGACACCGCGTTGGAGCAGTACTTC
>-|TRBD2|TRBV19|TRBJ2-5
CASRAGPGETQYF
TGTGCCAGTAGAGCGGGGCCCGGGGAGACCCAGTACTTC
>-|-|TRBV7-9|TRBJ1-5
CASRTGNQPQHF
TGTGCCAGCAGAACAGGGAATCAGCCCCAGCATTTT
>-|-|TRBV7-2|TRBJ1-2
CASSLSPSGGDGYTF
TGTGCCAGCAGCTTATCCCCCTCGGGAGGAGACGGCTACACCTTC
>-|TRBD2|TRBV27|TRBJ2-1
CASKGLAGRGEQFF
TGTGCCAGCAAGGGACTAGCGGGTCGTGGTGAGCAGTTCTTC
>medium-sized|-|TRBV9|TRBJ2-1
CASSAEGYEQFF
TGTGCCAGCAGCGCTGAGGGGTACGAGCAGTTCTTC
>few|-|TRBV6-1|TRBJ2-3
CASSYPDTQYF
TGTGCCAGCAGTTACCCAGATACGCAGTATTTT
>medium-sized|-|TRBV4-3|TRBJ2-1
CASSQEGGAIYGWYNEQFF
TGCGCCAGCAGCCAAGAGGGGGGAGCAATATATGGTTGGTACAATGAGCAGTTCTTC
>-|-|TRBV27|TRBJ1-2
CASTTYEGVTNYGYTF
TGTGCCAGCACCACTTATGAGGGGGTTACTAACTATGGCTACACCTTC
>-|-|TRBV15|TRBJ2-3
CATSRDAGLGTDTQYF
TGTGCCACCAGCAGAGATGCGGGATTAGGCACAGATACGCAGTATTTT
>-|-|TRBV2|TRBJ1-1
CASDVERTEAFF
TGTGCCAGCGACGTCGAAAGAACTGAAGCTTTCTTT
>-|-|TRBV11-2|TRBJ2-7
CASSLGHGYEQYF
TGTGCCAGCAGCTTAGGACACGGCTACGAGCAGTACTTC
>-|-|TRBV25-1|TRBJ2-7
CASSDAIPYEQYF
TGTGCCAGCAGTGACGCGATTCCCTACGAGCAGTACTTC
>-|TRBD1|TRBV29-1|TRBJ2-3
CSVDGQGKDTQYF
TGCAGCGTTGATGGACAGGGAAAAGATACGCAGTATTTT
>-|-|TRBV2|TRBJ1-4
CASRAGEKLFF
TGTGCCAGCAGGGCAGGAGAAAAACTGTTTTTT
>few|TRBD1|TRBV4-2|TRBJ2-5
CASSQGTGGIGQETQYF
TGTGCCAGCAGCCAAGGTACAGGGGGGATAGGACAAGAGACCCAGTACTTC
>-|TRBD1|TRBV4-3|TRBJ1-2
CASSSRAIPRDRGAPGYGYTF
TGCGCCAGCAGCTCCCGAGCGATTCCGCGGGACAGGGGGGCCCCTGGCTATGGCTACACCTTC
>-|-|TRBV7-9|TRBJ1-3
CASSLAGGSGNTIYF
TGTGCCAGCAGCTTAGCTGGGGGGTCTGGAAACACCATATATTTT
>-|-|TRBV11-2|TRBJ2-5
CASSLGSQETQYF
TGTGCCAGCAGCTTAGGAAGCCAAGAGACCCAGTACTTC
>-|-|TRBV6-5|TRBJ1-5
CASSYRRERSNQPQHF
TGTGCCAGCAGTTACCGCAGGGAGCGTAGCAATCAGCCCCAGCATTTT
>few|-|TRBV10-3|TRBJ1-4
CAISEDLKNEKLFF
TGTGCCATCAGTGAGGACCTTAAGAATGAAAAACTGTTTTTT
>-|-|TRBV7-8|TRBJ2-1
CASSPHSLFF
TGTGCCAGCAGCCCCCACTCCCTGTTCTTC
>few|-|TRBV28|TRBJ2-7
CASSPPLEGGSYEQYF
TGTGCCAGCAGTCCCCCGTTGGAGGGCGGGTCCTACGAGCAGTACTTC
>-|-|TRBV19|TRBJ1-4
CASSPWVKQSGEKLFF
TGTGCCAGTAGCCCTTGGGTCAAACAAAGTGGGGAAAAACTGTTTTTT
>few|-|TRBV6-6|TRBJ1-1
CASSYPWRITEAFF
TGTGCCAGCAGTTACCCATGGCGGATCACTGAAGCTTTCTTT
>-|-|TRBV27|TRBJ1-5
CASSGSGGDQPQHF
TGTGCCAGCAGCGGGTCGGGGGGCGATCAGCCCCAGCATTTT
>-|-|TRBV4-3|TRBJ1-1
CASSQDPQNTEAFF
TGCGCCAGCAGCCAAGATCCGCAGAACACTGAAGCTTTCTTT
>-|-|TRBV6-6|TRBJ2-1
CASSYSWGSEQFF
TGTGCCAGCAGTTACTCATGGGGGAGTGAGCAGTTCTTC
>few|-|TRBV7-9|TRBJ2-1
CASSLPTSINEQFF
TGTGCCAGCAGCTTACCCACTAGCATCAATGAGCAGTTCTTC
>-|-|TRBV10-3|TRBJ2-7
CAISVGDREYF
TGTGCCATCAGTGTGGGAGACAGAGAGTACTTC
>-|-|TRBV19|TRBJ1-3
CASSIPGSHGNTIYF
TGTGCCAGTAGTATACCCGGGTCCCACGGAAACACCATATATTTT
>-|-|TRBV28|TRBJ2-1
CASSLFHEQFF
TGTGCCAGCAGTTTGTTCCATGAGCAGTTCTTC
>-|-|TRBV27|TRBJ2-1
CASSSSTGEAYNEQFF
TGTGCCAGCAGTTCAAGTACAGGGGAGGCCTACAATGAGCAGTTCTTC
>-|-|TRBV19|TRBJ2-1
CASSDELNSYNEQFF
TGTGCCAGTAGTGACGAACTAAACTCCTACAATGAGCAGTTCTTC
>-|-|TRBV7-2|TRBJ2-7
CASIQRAQESYEQYF
TGTGCCAGCATCCAGCGGGCCCAAGAGAGCTACGAGCAGTACTTC
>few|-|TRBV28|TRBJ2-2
CASSLITGELFF
TGTGCCAGCAGTTTAATCACCGGGGAGCTGTTTTTT
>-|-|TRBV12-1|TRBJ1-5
CASSSGPAIYSNQPQHF
TGTGCCAGCAGTTCCGGTCCGGCAATATATAGCAATCAGCCCCAGCATTTT
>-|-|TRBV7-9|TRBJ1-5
CASSLSSNQPQHF
TGTGCCAGCAGCTTATCGAGCAATCAGCCCCAGCATTTT
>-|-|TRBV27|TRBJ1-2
CASSLGGGLYYGYTF
TGTGCCAGCAGTTTGGGGGGAGGGCTTTACTATGGCTACACCTTC
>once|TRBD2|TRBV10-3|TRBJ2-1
CASNGLAGDNEQFF
TGTGCCAGCAACGGACTAGCGGGAGATAATGAGCAGTTCTTC